This T cell receptor beta chain appears in the sequencing data of a study of tumor-infiltrating lymphocytes in oesophageal squamous cell carcinoma. TCRdb analysed the reads with MiXCR anew, one entry per CDR3 protein. The table lists approximately 11,000 distinct CDR3 sequences, more than 50% of them singletons, with 50% to 75% in the top ten. CDR3 length equals 15 residues. V gave up 5 bases and J gave up 7 bases; unmatched junction bases: 8. Germline V gives CDR1 MDHEN, CDR2 SYDVKM. The V and J genes are TRBV28 and TRBJ2-5; 12 bases match TRBD2. Sequenced input: blood. The TCR originated in a female donor with esophageal squamous cell carcinoma. CDR3 sequence: CASSPPTSGGGTQYF. In nucleotides, the CDR3 is TGTGCCAGCAGTCCACCGACTAGCGGGGGAGGGACCCAGTACTTC.